The 23 T cell receptor beta chains listed next were all sequenced from one sample in a study of CD4 T cells in relation to SARS-CoV-2 and coronaviruses (TCRdb year 2021). CD4+ T cells from unexposed donors were collected before the COVID-19 pandemic (2011-2018). After around eleven days of culture, CD4+ T cells were isolated with the EasySep CD4+ T cell isolation kit. The antigens for these receptors are not known. The receptor library was made with the immunoSEQ multiplex PCR assay. Held by TCRdb, this immuneACCESS table contains in-frame sequences only and omits some clones. Under half of the omission traces to an unresolved V gene where checked; the cause of the rest is unknown. In all, the sample holds roughly 18,000 clones, and more than 75% of those were seen once. The ten largest make up about 21% of the sample. The source material was CD4+ T cells from PBMCs, cultured in vitro. The receptors were gathered from a human donor in good health.

V usage is TRBV5-1 and J usage is TRBJ1-2, with D uncertain. V was cut by 0 bases and J by 0 bases, with 9 bases left in between. Germline V gives CDR1 SGHRS, CDR2 YFSETQ. The CDR3 contains 15 residues. The CDR3: CASSLAAPSNYGYTF. The CDR3 DNA reads as TGCGCCAGCAGCTTGGCTGCTCCTTCTAACTATGGCTACACCTTC. The full variable domain, completed using reference TRBV5-1 and TRBJ1-2, is KAGVTQTPRYLIKTRGQQVTLSCSPISGHRSVSWYQQTPGQGLQFLFEYFSETQRNKGNFPGRFSGRQFSNSRSEMNVSTLELGDSALYLCASSLAAPSNYGYTFGSGTRLTVV.

This clone was recorded once. The chain has TRBV5-1 and TRBJ2-7, with 13 bases matching TRBD2. This CDR3 is 15 amino acids long. From germline, CDR1 is SGHRS and CDR2 YFSETQ. V dropped 5 bases and J dropped 1; count of bases not matched to a gene: 3. CDR3 DNA: TGCGCCAGCAGACCGGGACTAGCGGGGTCCTACGAGCAGTACTTC. It encodes CASRPGLAGSYEQYF.

This clone was seen a single time. The CDR3 sequence is CAISESRLAGVRVRADTQYF. CDR3 nucleotides: TGTGCCATCAGTGAGTCGAGGCTAGCGGGAGTTAGGGTTCGGGCAGATACGCAGTATTTT. This sequence joins TRBV10-3 and TRBJ2-3; 10 positions match TRBD2. Germline CDR1 is ENHRY and CDR2 is SYGVKD. The CDR3 is 20 amino acids. With V trimmed by 0 bases and J by 4 bases, 16 bases remained unmatched.

The chain couples TRBV7-9 to TRBJ2-3; 7 bases map to TRBD2. Trimming at V came to 8 bases and at J to 7 bases, leaving 12 bases not matched to a gene. The germline CDR1 and CDR2 sequences are SEHNR and FQNEAQ (reference sequence). This CDR3 is built from 14 residues. CDR3 region: CASQSGGSSNTQYF. The CDR3 bases are TGTGCCAGCCAGAGCGGCGGGAGCTCGAATACGCAGTATTTT.

This clone showed up just a few times. V is TRBV11-2 and J is TRBJ2-1; D might be TRBD2 (5 bases). The ends were cut back, 0 bases at V and 8 bases at J, with 17 bases in the middle. Germline assignment: CDR1 SGHAT and CDR2 FQNNGV. There are 16 residues in the CDR3. The CDR3 region is CASSLDPASSIYEQFF. CDR3 coding DNA: TGTGCCAGCAGCTTAGATCCCGCTAGCTCTATATATGAGCAGTTCTTC.

This clone occurred once. The CDR3 here is CATSTRTGIRAFF. The CDR3, as DNA: TGTGCCACCAGCACGAGGACAGGGATCCGAGCTTTCTTT. The rearrangement links TRBV15 to TRBJ1-1, with 8 bases that match TRBD1. This CDR3 region has 13 residues. V shed 4 bases and J 10 bases; nucleotides not matched to a gene: 8. Germline assignment: CDR1 LNHNV and CDR2 YYDKDF (reference sequence).

J is TRBJ1-1 and V is TRBV7-2; D gene uncertain. Trimming removed 2 bases at V and 4 bases at J, with 14 bases between. The CDR3 consists of 15 residues. Germline lookup yields CDR1 SGHTA and CDR2 FQGNSA. The CDR3 DNA reads as TGTGCCAGCAGCTTATTCTTGGGAGGGCCCACTGAAGCTTTCTTT. Amino acids: CASSLFLGGPTEAFF.

The chain recombines TRBV30 with TRBJ1-2; 7 bases map to TRBD1. The germline V gene encodes CDR1 GTSNPN and CDR2 SVGIG (reference sequence). Trimming at V came to 5 bases and at J to 4 bases, leaving 13 bases not matched to a gene. This CDR3 is 15 amino acids long. Here the CDR3 reads CAWGTPGQSTYGYTF. For the CDR3, the DNA is TGTGCCTGGGGTACCCCGGGACAGAGCACCTATGGCTACACCTTC.

For the CDR3, the DNA is TGTGCCAGCAGCCTACAGGGGTCGGGAGGTGGGACCCAGTACTTC. It translates to CASSLQGSGGGTQYF. The genes are TRBV5-6 and TRBJ2-5, with D possibly being TRBD1 or TRBD2 (7 bases each). The CDR3 loop spans 15 amino acids. Between the trimmed V and J ends, which lost 4 bases and 7 bases, there was a span of 20 bases. CDR1 is SGHDT and CDR2 is YYEEEE in the germline V gene. Full variable domain (missing parts from reference TRBV5-6 and TRBJ2-5): DAGVTQSPTHLIKTRGQQVTLRCSPKSGHDTVSWYQQALGQGPQFIFQYYEEEERQRGNFPDRFSGHQFPNYSSELNVNALLLGDSALYLCASSLQGSGGGTQYFGPGTRLLVL.

The rearrangement joins TRBV2 to TRBJ2-2, with D maybe TRBD1 (8 bases). Germline CDR1 is SNHLY and CDR2 is FYNNEI. This CDR3 contains 15 residues. Between the trimmed V and J ends, which lost 6 bases and 3 bases, there was a span of 14 bases. The CDR3 DNA reads as TGTGCCAGCAGGTTCACAGGGGGGGACACCGGGGAGCTGTTTTTT. Translating it yields CASRFTGGDTGELFF.

The chain employs TRBV18 and TRBJ1-6, with D unresolved. V was shortened by 3 bases and J by 0 bases, with 18 bases between the two germline ends. The germline V gene has CDR1 KGHSH and CDR2 LQKENI. The CDR3 spans 19 residues. CDR3 sequence reads: CASSPHAAGSSSYNSPLHF. CDR3 coding DNA: TGTGCCAGCTCACCCCACGCAGCAGGTTCGAGCTCCTATAATTCACCCCTCCACTTT.

The chain couples TRBV12-3 or TRBV12-4 to TRBJ1-2; 7 nucleotides agree with TRBD1. The V and J ends lost 11 bases and 2 bases, in that order; junction bases with no gene match: 8. The CDR3 length is 13 residues. The CDR3, as DNA: TGTGCCGAGGGGACAGCCTTAAACTATGGCTACACCTTC. It codes for CAEGTALNYGYTF.

The rearrangement uses TRBV27 and TRBJ2-1; weak D call: TRBD2 (6 bases). The CDR3 runs 13 residues. V was pared by 3 bases and J by 5 bases, with 8 bases between. The V gene's germline CDR1 is MNHEY and CDR2 SMNVEV (reference sequence). CDR3 nucleotides: TGTGCCAGCAGTTTTGCGGGGAACAATGAGCAGTTCTTC. It encodes CASSFAGNNEQFF.

The chain employs TRBV7-9 and TRBJ2-1, with 8 bases that match TRBD2. Per the germline V gene, CDR1 is SEHNR and CDR2 is FQNEAQ (reference sequence). This CDR3 has 17 residues. Trimming at V came to 3 bases and at J to 2 bases, leaving 9 bases not matched to a gene. CDR3 sequence: CASSFEFSGKTYNEQFF. DNA for the CDR3: TGTGCCAGCAGCTTTGAGTTTAGCGGGAAGACCTACAATGAGCAGTTCTTC.

The CDR3 DNA follows: TGTGCCAGCTCACCACCTGGGGGCTATGGCTACACCTTC. Its translation is CASSPPGGYGYTF. V usage is TRBV18 and J usage is TRBJ1-2, with D tentatively TRBD1 (5 bases). Trimming took 0 bases from V and 4 from J, leaving 6 bases between them. This CDR3 region has 13 residues. Germline-derived CDR1 and CDR2 are KGHSH and LQKENI.

The chain has TRBV24-1 and TRBJ2-1; 12 nucleotides line up with TRBD2. The CDR3 sequence is 15 residues long. The J segment lost 9 bases and the V segment lost 4 bases, leaving 6 bases of the junction unmatched. In germline, CDR1 is KGHDR, CDR2 SFDVKD. The CDR3 is CATSDPGTSGSEQFF. Here the CDR3 DNA reads TGTGCCACCAGTGACCCCGGGACTAGCGGGTCTGAGCAGTTCTTC.

CDR3 sequence (DNA): TGTGCTAGTGGTCTAGACACCGGGGAGCTGTTTTTT. Translation gives CASGLDTGELFF. This rearrangement joins TRBV12-5 to TRBJ2-2; the D is unclear. Trimming took 5 bases from V and 3 from J, leaving 4 bases between them. Germline lookup yields CDR1 LGHNT and CDR2 FRNRAP. CDR3 size: 12 residues.

The chain carries TRBV12-5 and TRBJ2-1; 11 positions agree with TRBD2. CDR1 and CDR2 (germline): LGHNT, FRNRAP. The trim removed 2 bases at V and 7 bases at J, leaving 10 bases unmatched. CDR3 size: 17 residues. The CDR3 region is CASGLTSTSGSKNEQFF. The CDR3 nucleotides read TGTGCTAGTGGTTTGACCTCCACTAGCGGGAGTAAAAATGAGCAGTTCTTC.

The rearrangement joins TRBV11-2 to TRBJ2-4; no clear D gene. V gave up 3 bases and J gave up 0 bases, with 12 bases separating them. The CDR3 consists of 16 residues. Germline CDR1 reads SGHAT; CDR2 reads FQNNGV. The CDR3 DNA is TGTGCCAGCAGCTTGGAAACAACAATAGCCAAAAACATTCAGTACTTC. This encodes CASSLETTIAKNIQYF.

This chain joins TRBV12-3 or TRBV12-4 and TRBJ2-1; D is ambiguous. V was shortened by 3 bases and J by 9 bases, with 9 bases between the two germline ends. This CDR3 has 12 amino acids. The CDR3 reads CASSLEWGEQFF. In nucleotides, the CDR3 is TGTGCCAGCAGTTTGGAATGGGGTGAGCAGTTCTTC.

The chain couples TRBV18 to TRBJ2-5, with no clear D. Trimming took off 0 bases at V and 4 bases at J, with 12 bases between the two ends. Germline CDR1 is KGHSH and CDR2 is LQKENI. This CDR3 region has 15 residues. In DNA form, the CDR3 reads TGTGCCAGCTCACCACCGTGGGGTAAACGAGAGACCCAGTACTTC. It is translated as CASSPPWGKRETQYF.

The chain uses TRBV7-3 and TRBJ2-7, with 14 positions matching TRBD2. The CDR3 consists of 14 residues. Germline CDR1 reads SGHTA; CDR2 reads FQGTGA. Trimming took 4 bases from V and 7 from J; bases not matched to a gene: 3. The CDR3 here is CASSSGTSGSEQYF. The CDR3 DNA is TGTGCCAGCAGCTCCGGGACTAGCGGGAGTGAGCAGTACTTC.

This clone is termed large (0.1 to 1%). V usage is TRBV6-5 and J usage is TRBJ2-1; 11 bases match TRBD2. CDR1 is MNHEY, CDR2 SVGAGI, per germline. This CDR3 has 15 amino acids. V gave up 7 bases and J gave up 6 bases; unmatched junction bases: 8. CDR3 loop: CASTSLAGVTNEQFF. CDR3 DNA sequence: TGTGCCAGCACCTCACTAGCGGGAGTCACCAATGAGCAGTTCTTC.